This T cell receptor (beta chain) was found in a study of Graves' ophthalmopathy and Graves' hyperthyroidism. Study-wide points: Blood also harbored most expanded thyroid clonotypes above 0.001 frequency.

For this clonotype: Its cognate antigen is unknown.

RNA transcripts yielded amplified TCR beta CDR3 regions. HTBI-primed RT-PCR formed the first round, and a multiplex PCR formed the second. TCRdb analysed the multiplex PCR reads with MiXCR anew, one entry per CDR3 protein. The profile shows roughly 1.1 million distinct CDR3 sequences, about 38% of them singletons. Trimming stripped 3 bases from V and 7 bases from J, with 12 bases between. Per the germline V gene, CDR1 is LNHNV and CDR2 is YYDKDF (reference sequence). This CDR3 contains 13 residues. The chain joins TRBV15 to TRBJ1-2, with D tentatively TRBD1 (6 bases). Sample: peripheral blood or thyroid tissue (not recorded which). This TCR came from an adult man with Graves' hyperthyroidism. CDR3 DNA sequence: TGTGCCACCAGCAGGGAGGGGGTGGCTGGCTACACCTTC. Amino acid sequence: CATSREGVAGYTF.